This T cell receptor beta chain was captured by sequencing in a study of T-cell memory formation after mild COVID-19. Study summary: Largely donor-specific TCR clusters were found. Findings of the study overall: A second wave expanding day 15 to 37 was CD4+-biased; contracting clones were balanced.

The CDR3 contains 14 residues. The germline V gene has CDR1 SQVTM and CDR2 ANQGSEA. With V trimmed by 7 bases and J by 2 bases, 10 bases remained unmatched. 5'RACE with constant-segment primers built TCRalpha and TCRbeta cDNA libraries with UMIs. TCRdb reprocessed the 5' RACE reads with MiXCR, giving one entry per CDR3 protein. In the table there are about 58,000 distinct CDR3 sequences, 28% of which are singletons. Comments on this clonotype: Its target is not known.

Sequencing was carried out using PBMCs or a T cell subset sorted from them (not recorded which). The V and J genes are TRBV29-1 and TRBJ1-2; TRBD1 matches 7 bases. The sequence was collected from a man between 18 and 29 years old who had mild COVID-19 (a few samples of this study predate the infection). Cell type and time point are not known. CDR3 in amino acids: CSAEGAFPNYGYTF. CDR3 DNA: TGCAGCGCTGAGGGGGCCTTCCCGAACTATGGCTACACCTTC.